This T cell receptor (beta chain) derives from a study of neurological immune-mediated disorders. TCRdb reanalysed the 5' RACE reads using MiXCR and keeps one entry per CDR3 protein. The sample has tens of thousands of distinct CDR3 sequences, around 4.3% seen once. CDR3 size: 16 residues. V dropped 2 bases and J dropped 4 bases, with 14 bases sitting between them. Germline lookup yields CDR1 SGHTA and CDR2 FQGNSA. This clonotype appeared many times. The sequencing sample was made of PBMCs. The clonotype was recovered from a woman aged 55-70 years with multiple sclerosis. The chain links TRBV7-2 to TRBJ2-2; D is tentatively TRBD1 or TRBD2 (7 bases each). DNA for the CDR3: TGTGCCAGCAGCTTACTAGGGGGCGGGAGCACCGGGGAGCTGTTTTTT. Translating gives CASSLLGGGSTGELFF.